This entry describes one T cell receptor beta chain. Its specificity is not known. The PCR used 60 Vbeta and 13 Jbeta primers. Assay: immunoSEQ multiplex PCR; the TCRdb copy retains only in-frame clones and omits some. The sample has 150,000 to 200,000 clones, 70% to 90% seen once; the top ten hold over 1.5%. The data belong to a study of cytomegalovirus exposure and HLA in healthy donors. Across the whole study: There were nearly 120 million unique TCR beta sequences, drawn from approximately 180 million T cells, in an earlier analysis. Study-wide points: Highest at DRB1 and lowest at HLA-C, TCR association rates differed among HLA loci in a later analysis. CMV serostatus stood as the only immune exposure information on hand. Researchers reported in a later analysis that common viral pathogens appeared linked to several top clusters.

This CDR3 has 14 amino acids. V shed 0 bases and J shed 3 bases, with 10 bases lying between them. Germline lookup yields CDR1 SGHTS and CDR2 YDEGEE. The source of this sequence is a woman under 30 in good health and CMV-seronegative. This chain links TRBV5-8 with TRBJ2-7, with D possibly TRBD2 on 5 matching bases. Sequencing used PBMCs. The DNA for the CDR3 is TGTGCCAGCAGCTTGGCCCGGGATTACTACGAGCAGTACTTC. Its translation is CASSLARDYYEQYF.